This T cell receptor (beta chain) was identified in a study of OX40 agonist ivuxolimab in advanced cancers. Study-level results: Antigen specificity was not determined for the expanded peripheral T cells.

To note about this clone: As yet, its antigen is unknown.

The repertoire was sequenced with immunoSEQ multiplex PCR; TCRdb's copy has only in-frame clones and lacks some. Among under 80,000 clones listed, around 88% were seen once. The sequence derives from an adult with an advanced solid tumor such as melanoma, head and neck, liver or kidney cancer. Sequenced material: CD4+ or CD8+ T cells sorted from blood, taken in a trial of the OX40 agonist ivuxolimab.

CDR3 protein: CASRWTGDDGYTF. The CDR3 DNA sequence: TGTGCCAGCAGGTGGACAGGGGACGATGGCTACACCTTC. The rearrangement uses TRBV5-5 and TRBJ1-2; 9 bases agree with TRBD1. This CDR3 contains 13 residues. Germline V lookup: CDR1 SGHKS, CDR2 YYEKEE (reference sequence). V lost 5 bases and J lost 6; bases outside the gene matches: 5.